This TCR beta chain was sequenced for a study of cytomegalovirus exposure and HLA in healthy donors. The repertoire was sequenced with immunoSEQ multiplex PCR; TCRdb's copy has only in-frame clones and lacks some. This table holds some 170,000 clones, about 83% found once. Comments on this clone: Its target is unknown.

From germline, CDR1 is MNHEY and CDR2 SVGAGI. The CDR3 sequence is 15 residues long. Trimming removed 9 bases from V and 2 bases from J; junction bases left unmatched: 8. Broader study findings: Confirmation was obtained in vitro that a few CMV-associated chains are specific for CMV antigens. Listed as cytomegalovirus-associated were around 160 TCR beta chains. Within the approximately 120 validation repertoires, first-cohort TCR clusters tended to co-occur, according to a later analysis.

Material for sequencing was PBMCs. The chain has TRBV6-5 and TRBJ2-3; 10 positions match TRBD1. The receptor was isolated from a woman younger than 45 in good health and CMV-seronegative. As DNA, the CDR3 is TGTGCCAGTAAACGACAGGGGGCGATCACAGATACGCAGTATTTT. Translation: CASKRQGAITDTQYF.